The T cell receptor (beta chain) under discussion was sequenced for a study of CD39 and CD103 CD8 tumor-infiltrating T cells (dated by TCRdb to 2017 to 2018). Looking at the study overall: Repertoire comparisons were shown for an HPV-positive HNSCC, an HPV-negative HNSCC, an ovarian cancer and a melanoma patient. Repertoires of CD8 TIL subsets defined by CD103 and CD39 were compared with peripheral memory CD8 T cells by TCRbeta CDR3 deep sequencing.

Broader findings and caveats from the paper: DP CD8 TILs appeared more oligoclonal than DN and SP CD8 TILs and blood memory CD8 T cells, with top 30 clonotypes covering about 50-86%. Clonotypes from DP TILs were seldom detected in blood or uninvolved lymph node, while clonotypes from DN TILs overlapped to a large extent with peripheral memory CD8 repertoires.

From about 10,000 to 100,000 sorted cells per subset, genomic DNA was extracted using the DNeasy Blood and Tissue Kit. The immunoSEQ service sequenced and mapped the TCRbeta V-J or V-D-J regions, with each sample reaching coverage above 8x. The published analysis was carried out like this. Only productive rearrangements exported from the immunoSEQ Analyzer platform were analyzed, with clonality assessed on the 500 most abundant clones. To quantify how much repertoires overlapped between populations, both the Morisita-Horn similarity index and the Jaccard index were used. Morisita-Horn similarity between CD8 T-cell subset TCR repertoires was measured in 6 or 7 cancer patients. The source is immuneACCESS, and TCRdb retained only in-frame sequences with V and J called. Part of the clones is not carried over; for the studies checked, unresolved V genes explain less than half of this, and the remainder is unexplained. From that table come the V and J calls and clone size; the DNA was used to work out D and trimming. The sample data list some 4,800 clones, and 72% of these were observed just once. 9.5% to 15% of the sample belongs to the ten largest clones.

At the time of sample collection the patients were not on therapy, although prior treatments varied from chemotherapy, radiotherapy, surgery and immunotherapy to no treatment. After thawing, cells were enriched for T lymphocytes using a negative-selection kit, and EpCAM beads were added for tumor-infiltrating lymphocytes. CD8+CD4-CD45RA- cells were sorted as memory CD8 T cells irrespective of CCR7 expression. Before analysis, peripheral blood mononuclear cells were isolated on a Ficoll-Paque PLUS gradient and cryopreserved. Populations were sorted on a FACSAria II to over 97% purity, and cell pellets were frozen without culture for TCR sequencing. The CDR3 spans 16 residues, from the cysteine through the phenylalanine. The DNA shown is the 48-base CDR3, in frame from base 1. The germline V gene (reference sequence) sets CDR1 to SEHNR and CDR2 to FQNEAQ. Trimming costs V 5 bases and J 1 base, and their ends lie 16 bases apart.

Details on this clone: What this receptor recognizes is not known. No clone much larger than this one lies a single base away; base qualities are absent.

The origin of this receptor is a human donor with head and neck squamous cell carcinoma. The chain uses TRBV7-9 and TRBJ2-3; TRBD2 is perhaps the D gene, given 7 matching bases. What was sequenced was CD8+ T cells sorted from blood. Taken with the paper, the label for cell subset or site translates to: total memory CD8 T cells (CD45RA-CCR7+/-) from blood or uninvolved lymph node. The DNA sequence is as follows: TGTGCCAGCAGCCTTCAGGGGAGGGAGGGCACAGATACGCAGTATTTT. This yields the protein CASSLQGREGTDTQYF.